These T cell receptor beta chains were read from a single sample in a study of blood T cell repertoires in COVID-19. The table came from immunoSEQ multiplex PCR; TCRdb's copy has only in-frame clones and leaves some out. This sample has about 180,000 clones, with around 85% found just once. The sequenced sample consisted of peripheral blood. Source of these receptors: an older person with COVID-19, enrolled during active disease. CDR3s include the opening cysteine and the closing phenylalanine or tryptophan. D genes are given only for firm matches. Rows give clone size only sometimes, using once, few, many, or a class for an expanded clone.

J	size	V	D	DNA	CDR3
TRBJ2-1	-	TRBV5-1	TRBD2	TGCGCCAGCAGCTTGGGGGCCTCGGGAGGCCAGAACAATGAGCAGTTCTTC	CASSLGASGGQNNEQFF
TRBJ1-4	-	TRBV5-1	-	TGCGCCAGCAGCTTGGGCACAGCTTTTCTCACTAATGAAAAACTGTTTTTT	CASSLGTAFLTNEKLFF
TRBJ2-7	-	TRBV5-4	TRBD1	TGTGCCAGCAGCCCCCGGGACAGGGGGCGGTACGAGCAGTACTTC	CASSPRDRGRYEQYF
TRBJ1-2	-	TRBV21-1	-	TGTGCCAGCAGCAAATTGGCTGGGCTCGGCTACACCTTC	CASSKLAGLGYTF
TRBJ2-1	-	TRBV12-3/TRBV12-4	-	TGTGCCAGCACATCGGGGGTGAATGAGCAGTTCTTC	CASTSGVNEQFF
TRBJ1-6	-	TRBV19	-	TGTGCCAGTAGTACCGCAATTTGGGGCGGGGGTCGTGTTTCACCCCTCCACTTT	CASSTAIWGGGRVSPLHF
TRBJ1-1	-	TRBV14	-	TGTGCCAGCAGCCAAGATCTCATCGGACAGAAAGCTTTCTTT	CASSQDLIGQKAFF
TRBJ1-6	-	TRBV9	-	TGTGCCAGCGGGGGGGCTAACTCACCCCTCCACTTT	CASGGANSPLHF
TRBJ1-5	-	TRBV10-3	TRBD1	TGTGCCATCAGTGCCGAGACAGGGGTCGGTCAGCCCCAGCATTTT	CAISAETGVGQPQHF
TRBJ1-5	-	TRBV6-5	TRBD1	TGTGCCAGCAGTAGGGACAGGCAAAATCAGCCCCAGCATTTT	CASSRDRQNQPQHF
TRBJ2-1	-	TRBV6-5	TRBD2	TGTGCCAGCAGCAGGACTAGCGGGCCTTACAATGAGCAGTTCTTC	CASSRTSGPYNEQFF
TRBJ2-7	few	TRBV6-5	TRBD1	TGTGCCATCCGACAGGGGGCTATAGGCCCCTACGAGCAGTACTTC	CAIRQGAIGPYEQYF
TRBJ2-1	once	TRBV28	-	TGTGCCAGCAGTTTACAGGGATACAATGAGCAGTTCTTC	CASSLQGYNEQFF
TRBJ1-5	-	TRBV28	-	TGTGCCAGCAGCTACTTACAGGAACAACATCAGCCCCAGCATTTT	CASSYLQEQHQPQHF